These 26 T cell receptor beta chains were all obtained from the same sample, sequenced in a study of response to subunit inactivated influenza vaccine. TCRdb independently ran MiXCR on the RT-PCR reads; one entry per CDR3 protein. The sample includes under 850,000 distinct CDR3 sequences, less than 20% of them seen just once. The specimen comprised PBMCs from blood, sampled 5 days after vaccination. The receptors shown here come from a man aged 50 to 60 who received an inactivated influenza vaccine.

This chain connects TRBV20-1 to TRBJ1-5; D is possibly TRBD1 (5 bases). The CDR3 loop spans 15 amino acids. Germline CDR1 DFQATT, CDR2 SNEGSKA (reference sequence). The V end was cut by 5 bases, the J end by 0 bases, with 14 bases between. The CDR3 sequence is CSASSGTVSNQPQHF. The CDR3 DNA reads TGCAGTGCTTCCTCCGGGACGGTTAGCAATCAGCCCCAGCATTTT.

In its sample, this clonotype was seen a few times. This chain's CDR3 is CASSFRGGENIQYF. The CDR3 DNA is TGTGCCAGCAGTTTTCGGGGGGGGGAAAACATTCAGTACTTC. The rearrangement joins TRBV12-3 or TRBV12-4 to TRBJ2-4, with 8 bases fitting TRBD2. V lost 3 bases, J lost 5 bases, and 3 bases stayed unmatched. The CDR3 consists of 14 residues.

This clonotype was recorded at least ten times. The J gene is TRBJ1-5, the V gene TRBV12-3 or TRBV12-4; D not certain. The CDR3 consists of 12 residues. Trimming removed 4 bases from V and 4 bases from J, with 5 bases in between. CDR3 sequence (DNA): TGTGCCAGCAGTTCCCAAAATCAGCCCCAGCATTTT. This sequence encodes CASSSQNQPQHF.

This clonotype has just a few counts. J is TRBJ2-3 and V is TRBV20-1, with 13 positions matching TRBD2. Germline CDR1 reads DFQATT; CDR2 reads SNEGSKA (reference sequence). Trimming took 6 bases from V and 3 from J; bases not matched to a gene: 6. CDR3 size: 15 residues. In DNA form, the CDR3 reads TGCAGTGCCTTACTAGCGGGGGGGGGGACAGATACGCAGTATTTT. Amino acid sequence: CSALLAGGGTDTQYF.

This clonotype was detected a few times. CDR3 in amino acids: CASSPGTGAEAFF. DNA for the CDR3: TGTGCCAGCAGCCCCGGGACAGGGGCTGAAGCTTTCTTT. The chain uses TRBV5-6 and TRBJ1-1; 10 bases align to TRBD1. The germline CDR1 and CDR2 sequences are SGHDT and YYEEEE. V lost 4 bases, J lost 6 bases, and 3 bases stayed unmatched. CDR3 length: 13 amino acids.

This clonotype came up many times. This chain joins TRBV29-1 and TRBJ1-2; the D is unclear. Germline CDR1 is SQVTM and CDR2 is ANQGSEA. V lost 7 bases and J lost 3, with 12 bases in between. CDR3 length: 12 residues. The CDR3 here is CSAFSTDYGYTF. The CDR3, as DNA: TGCAGCGCTTTTAGTACGGACTATGGCTACACCTTC.

V and J are TRBV20-1 and TRBJ2-1; 13 positions agree with TRBD2. There are 15 residues in the CDR3. V gave up 4 bases and J gave up 4 bases; unmatched junction bases: 4. Germline V gene data show CDR1 as DFQATT and CDR2 as SNEGSKA (reference sequence). The CDR3 protein is CSAIQTSGGYNEQFF. In DNA form, the CDR3 reads TGCAGTGCTATTCAGACTAGCGGGGGGTACAATGAGCAGTTCTTC.

This clonotype was found a few times. CDR3 DNA sequence: TGTGCCAGCACCACGGCGGGGCGCATGAACACTGAAGCTTTCTTT. Amino acid sequence: CASTTAGRMNTEAFF. This rearrangement joins TRBV27 to TRBJ1-1, with D possibly TRBD1 on 5 matching bases. Germline CDR1 MNHEY, CDR2 SMNVEV (reference sequence). The CDR3 contains 15 residues. Trimming took 7 bases from V and 0 from J, leaving 15 bases between them.

This chain links TRBV7-2 with TRBJ2-6; D perhaps matches TRBD1 (6 bases). The CDR3 sequence is 15 residues long. The V and J ends lost 4 bases and 3 bases respectively, with 10 bases between them. Germline CDR1 is SGHTA and CDR2 is FQGNSA. The CDR3 sequence is CASSSGAVGANVLTF. CDR3 coding DNA: TGTGCCAGCAGCTCAGGGGCAGTTGGGGCCAACGTCCTGACTTTC.

In this sample, this clonotype turned up a few times. V and J are TRBV5-1 and TRBJ2-7; maybe TRBD2 (6 bases). Trimming stripped 2 bases from V and 4 bases from J, with 13 bases between. The CDR3 has 14 amino acids. CDR1 and CDR2 from the germline V gene are SGHRS and YFSETQ. The CDR3 DNA reads TGCGCCAGCAGCTTCCGAGGGACTTCATACGAGCAGTACTTC. Translation: CASSFRGTSYEQYF. The whole variable domain, filled in from reference TRBV5-1 and TRBJ2-7, reads KAGVTQTPRYLIKTRGQQVTLSCSPISGHRSVSWYQQTPGQGLQFLFEYFSETQRNKGNFPGRFSGRQFSNSRSEMNVSTLELGDSALYLCASSFRGTSYEQYFGPGTRLTVT.

This chain joins TRBV5-5 and TRBJ1-1; D ambiguous. Per the germline V gene, CDR1 is SGHKS and CDR2 is YYEKEE (reference sequence). CDR3 length: 11 residues. The V and J ends lost 4 bases and 7 bases respectively, with 8 bases between them. In DNA, the CDR3 is TGTGCCAGCAGCCGGCAGGATGAAGCTTTCTTT. This sequence encodes CASSRQDEAFF.

This clonotype was detected a few times. The rearrangement links TRBV4-2 to TRBJ1-6; D unclear. In germline, CDR1 is LGHNA, CDR2 YNFKEQ. The CDR3 spans 16 residues. Trimming shortened V by 0 bases and J by 7 bases, and 13 bases separated the two germline ends. CDR3 protein: CASSQEGRERNSPLHF. CDR3 coding DNA: TGTGCCAGCAGCCAAGAAGGACGGGAGAGGAATTCACCCCTCCACTTT.

This clonotype was recorded a few times. The chain has TRBV12-3 or TRBV12-4 and TRBJ2-3; D uncertain. Trimming removed 6 bases at V and 3 bases at J, with 16 bases between. The CDR3 extends over 15 amino acids. CDR3 DNA sequence: TGTGCCAGCAGCGACCTAGACCTATTAACAGATACGCAGTATTTT. Its protein product is CASSDLDLLTDTQYF.

This clonotype has only a few counts. J is TRBJ2-5 and V is TRBV20-1; the D gene is possibly TRBD2 (6 bases). CDR3 length: 13 residues. V dropped 6 bases and J dropped 5 bases, with 16 bases sitting between them. Germline-derived CDR1 and CDR2 are DFQATT and SNEGSKA (reference sequence). The CDR3 spells CSARPLARETQYF. The CDR3 DNA reads TGCAGTGCACGACCCCTAGCGCGGGAGACCCAGTACTTC.

There are a few counts of this clonotype. The rearrangement uses TRBV7-7 and TRBJ2-1; 8 bases align to TRBD1. V shed 3 bases and J 8 bases; nucleotides not matched to a gene: 3. The length of the CDR3 is 13 residues. The germline gives CDR1 SSHAT, CDR2 FNYEAQ (reference sequence). CDR3 coding DNA: TGTGCCAGCAGCTTCGACAGGGGCGATGAGCAGTTCTTC. This encodes CASSFDRGDEQFF.

The chain couples TRBV6-5 to TRBJ1-3; TRBD1 might be the D (5 bases). V shed 0 bases and J shed 8 bases, with 17 bases lying between them. The CDR3 loop spans 16 amino acids. Germline loops: CDR1 MNHEY, CDR2 SVGAGI. CDR3 nucleotide sequence: TGTGCCAGCAGTTACTCGACGAGCAGGGCCGGGGACACCATATATTTT. Translating it yields CASSYSTSRAGDTIYF.

This clonotype was found a few times. This chain links TRBV20-1 with TRBJ2-1, with TRBD2 as a possible D gene (5 bases). The ends were cut back, 6 bases at V and 3 bases at J, with 12 bases in the middle. Germline V gene data show CDR1 as DFQATT and CDR2 as SNEGSKA (reference sequence). The CDR3 length is 13 residues. DNA of the CDR3: TGCAGTGCACAGACACTAGTCTACAATGAGCAGTTCTTC. Translating gives CSAQTLVYNEQFF.

V gene TRBV12-3 or TRBV12-4 combines with J gene TRBJ1-2; a possible D gene is TRBD1 (6 bases). The CDR3 has 12 amino acids. Between the trimmed V and J ends, which lost 5 bases and 8 bases, there was a span of 12 bases. DNA of the CDR3: TGTGCCAGCAGTGACAGGTCGAGGGGCTACACCTTC. It is translated as CASSDRSRGYTF.

The V and J genes are TRBV5-1 and TRBJ2-7; either TRBD1 or TRBD2 may supply D (5 bases each). CDR3 length: 16 residues. Trimming removed 0 bases at V and 3 bases at J, with 16 bases between. Germline loops: CDR1 SGHRS, CDR2 YFSETQ. CDR3 region: CASSLVWQAGGYEQYF. The CDR3, as DNA: TGCGCCAGCAGCTTGGTCTGGCAGGCTGGGGGCTACGAGCAGTACTTC.

This chain links TRBV7-2 with TRBJ2-2; 8 nucleotides align to TRBD1. Germline V gene lookup returns CDR1 SGHTA and CDR2 FQGNSA. V dropped 1 base and J dropped 5; count of bases not matched to a gene: 3. There are 15 residues in the CDR3. This chain's CDR3 is CASSLVTGGTGELFF. For the CDR3, the DNA is TGTGCCAGCAGCTTAGTCACAGGGGGAACCGGGGAGCTGTTTTTT.

This clonotype was seen a few times. The V call is TRBV4-1, the J call TRBJ2-7; 7 bases line up with TRBD1. Germline CDR1 MGHRA, CDR2 YSYEKL. Trimming cost V 2 bases and J 4 bases; bases outside gene matches: 8. The CDR3 length is 15 residues. The CDR3 is CASSQPGQHPYEQYF. The CDR3 DNA sequence: TGCGCCAGCAGCCAACCGGGACAGCACCCTTACGAGCAGTACTTC.

The chain joins TRBV3-1 to TRBJ2-1; D gene uncertain. V lost 4 bases to trimming and J lost 2 bases, with 15 bases between them. The CDR3 length is 16 residues. Germline values: CDR1 LGHDT, CDR2 YNNKEL (reference sequence). The chain's CDR3 is CASSPYGSVTYNEQFF. CDR3 DNA: TGTGCCAGCAGCCCCTACGGCAGCGTCACCTACAATGAGCAGTTCTTC.

The rearrangement joins TRBV15 to TRBJ2-7; the D is unclear. The germline gives CDR1 LNHNV, CDR2 YYDKDF (reference sequence). V lost 0 bases and J lost 4, with 10 bases in between. The CDR3 has 14 amino acids. CDR3 region: CATSRDLQFYEQYF. The CDR3 DNA follows: TGTGCCACCAGCAGAGATCTACAGTTTTACGAGCAGTACTTC.

This clonotype was seen more than once but under ten times. The V call is TRBV4-3, the J call TRBJ1-4, with 10 bases fitting TRBD1. CDR1 and CDR2 from the germline V gene are LGHNA and YSLEER. The CDR3 consists of 16 residues. V lost 0 bases to trimming and J lost 7 bases; unmatched junction nucleotides: 5. Written as DNA, the CDR3 is TGCGCCAGCAGCCAAGATCTGACAGGGGGCCGTGAAAAACTGTTTTTT. Amino acid sequence: CASSQDLTGGREKLFF.

V gene TRBV10-3 combines with J gene TRBJ2-7; TRBD1 matches 8 bases. J was trimmed by 6 bases and V by 6 bases; bases with no gene match: 4. The CDR3 extends over 12 amino acids. Germline V gene lookup returns CDR1 ENHRY and CDR2 SYGVKD. The CDR3 here is CAISGTGGEQYF. The CDR3, as DNA: TGTGCCATCAGCGGGACAGGTGGCGAGCAGTACTTC.

This clonotype was recorded at least ten times. The V and J genes are TRBV7-2 and TRBJ1-6, with no clear D. CDR3 length: 16 residues. Germline V CDR1 and CDR2: SGHTA, FQGNSA. V lost 2 bases, J lost 5 bases, and 13 bases lay in between. The CDR3: CASSLRGRVNNSPLHF. CDR3 in DNA: TGTGCCAGCAGCTTAAGAGGACGGGTCAATAATTCACCCCTCCACTTT.